These T cell receptor beta chains were read from a single sample in a study of cytomegalovirus exposure and HLA in healthy donors. Sequencing was performed with immunoSEQ multiplex PCR; in TCRdb, only in-frame clones are kept and a portion is missing. The specimen's table records some 110,000 clones. Source material: PBMCs. Receptor source: a man aged 18 to 29 in good health and CMV-seronegative. Each CDR3 is given with its conserved first and last residue. The order of the fields is V gene, D gene, J gene, CDR3 protein, CDR3 DNA. A D gene is named only where the DNA matches it firmly.

TRBV6-1	TRBD2	TRBJ2-7	CASSAPGTSYYEQYF	TGTGCCAGCAGTGCTCCCGGGACTAGCTACTACGAGCAGTACTTC
TRBV5-4	-	TRBJ2-1	CASSNPPGWAGSLPNEQFF	TGTGCCAGCAGCAACCCCCCGGGGTGGGCGGGATCCCTCCCTAATGAGCAGTTCTTC
TRBV5-1	TRBD1	TRBJ2-2	CASSSTGLDTGELFF	TGCGCCAGCAGCTCGACAGGGTTGGACACCGGGGAGCTGTTTTTT
TRBV7-2	-	TRBJ1-5	CASSLGGARPQHF	TGTGCCAGCAGCTTAGGCGGGGCCCGGCCCCAGCATTTT
TRBV29-1	TRBD2	TRBJ2-1	CSVEEGLGGSFYEQFF	TGCAGCGTTGAAGAGGGACTTGGCGGGAGCTTCTATGAGCAGTTCTTC
TRBV30	-	TRBJ1-3	CAWQVGLFGNTIYF	TGTGCCTGGCAGGTGGGCTTGTTTGGAAACACCATATATTTT
TRBV9	TRBD1	TRBJ1-6	CASSVEQGNSPLHF	TGTGCCAGCAGCGTAGAACAGGGGAATTCACCCCTCCACTTT
TRBV9	TRBD2	TRBJ2-1	CASSVGTSEYNEQFF	TGTGCCAGCAGCGTTGGGACTAGCGAATACAATGAGCAGTTCTTC
TRBV5-6	-	TRBJ1-5	CASSMYAQNSNQPQHF	TGTGCCAGCAGTATGTACGCGCAAAATAGCAATCAGCCCCAGCATTTT
TRBV6-5	TRBD1	TRBJ1-1	CASSYRQGRTEAFF	TGTGCCAGCAGTTACCGACAGGGCCGGACTGAAGCTTTCTTT
TRBV28	-	TRBJ2-4	CASSSKGGYLAKNIQYF	TGTGCCAGCAGTTCAAAAGGGGGTTACCTAGCCAAAAACATTCAGTACTTC
TRBV2	-	TRBJ2-3	CASSDMAGGDTQYF	TGTGCCAGCAGTGATATGGCAGGGGGGGATACGCAGTATTTT
TRBV14	TRBD1	TRBJ1-2	CASSHQGQGYYGYTF	TGTGCCAGCAGCCACCAAGGACAGGGGTACTATGGCTACACCTTC
TRBV4-1	-	TRBJ1-6	CASSQEDFERALHF	TGCGCCAGCAGCCAAGAGGACTTTGAGAGGGCCCTCCACTTT
TRBV9	-	TRBJ1-3	CASSVGTNRGNTIYF	TGTGCCAGCAGCGTTGGAACTAATCGGGGAAACACCATATATTTT
TRBV7-2	-	TRBJ1-2	CASSLGLGVNYGYTF	TGTGCCAGCAGCTTAGGCCTAGGGGTGAACTATGGCTACACCTTC
TRBV30	-	TRBJ2-5	CAWSGSGQETQYF	TGTGCCTGGAGTGGATCGGGCCAAGAGACCCAGTACTTC
TRBV6-1	-	TRBJ1-5	CASSERFGGNQPQHF	TGTGCCAGCAGTGAACGGTTCGGAGGCAATCAGCCCCAGCATTTT
TRBV5-4	TRBD1	TRBJ2-7	CASSEGQATYEQYF	TGTGCCAGCAGCGAGGGACAGGCCACCTACGAGCAGTACTTC
TRBV14	TRBD2	TRBJ2-7	CASSLAGGSYEQYF	TGTGCCAGCAGTCTAGCGGGAGGCTCCTACGAGCAGTACTTC
TRBV6-1	TRBD1	TRBJ1-5	CASSQGQVDQPQHF	TGTGCCAGCAGCCAGGGACAGGTCGATCAGCCCCAGCATTTT
TRBV9	TRBD1	TRBJ1-2	CASSGGLGQNTYGYTF	TGTGCCAGCAGCGGAGGCTTGGGACAGAATACCTATGGCTACACCTTC
TRBV7-9	TRBD1	TRBJ1-1	CASSPGQVPVNTEAFF	TGTGCCAGCAGCCCAGGACAGGTGCCGGTGAACACTGAAGCTTTCTTT
TRBV6-1	-	TRBJ2-7	CASSEGPRLSYEQYF	TGTGCCAGCAGTGAAGGGCCACGCCTCTCCTACGAGCAGTACTTC
TRBV10-3	-	TRBJ1-1	CAISDSGDIMNTEAFF	TGTGCCATCAGTGACTCGGGGGATATCATGAACACTGAAGCTTTCTTT
TRBV27	TRBD1	TRBJ2-1	CASRPGTGGYNEQFF	TGTGCCAGCAGGCCCGGGACAGGGGGTTACAATGAGCAGTTCTTC
TRBV5-1	-	TRBJ1-1	CASSPGHRAFF	TGCGCCAGCAGCCCCGGACACAGAGCTTTCTTT
TRBV15	-	TRBJ2-1	CATSRDPGWNEQFF	TGTGCCACCAGCAGAGATCCCGGGTGGAATGAGCAGTTCTTC
TRBV19	-	TRBJ1-6	CASSNLQNNSPLHF	TGTGCCAGTAGTAACTTGCAAAATAATTCACCCCTCCACTTT
TRBV4-1	-	TRBJ1-5	CASSQLQGRSLQPQHF	TGCGCCAGCAGCCAGCTACAGGGTAGGAGTCTTCAGCCCCAGCATTTT